This T cell receptor (beta chain) was captured by sequencing in a study of T cell responses to AZD1222 COVID-19 vaccine. Using immunoSEQ multiplex PCR, the repertoire was profiled, and TCRdb retains in-frame clones only, with some absent. Of 84,000 or so clones in the sample, roughly 85% were seen once. Per the germline V gene, CDR1 is MNHNY and CDR2 is SVGAGI (reference sequence). CDR3 length: 15 amino acids. The J segment lost 7 bases and the V segment lost 4 bases, leaving 10 bases of the junction unmatched. The TCR sequence derives from an adult in good health. Sequencing used peripheral blood, obtained on day 0 of AZD1222 vaccination. This rearrangement joins TRBV6-6 to TRBJ2-3; 8 nucleotides agree with TRBD2. CDR3 sequence: CASSSGGGRLNTQYF. The CDR3 bases are TGTGCCAGCAGTTCCGGGGGGGGGCGTCTCAATACGCAGTATTTT.